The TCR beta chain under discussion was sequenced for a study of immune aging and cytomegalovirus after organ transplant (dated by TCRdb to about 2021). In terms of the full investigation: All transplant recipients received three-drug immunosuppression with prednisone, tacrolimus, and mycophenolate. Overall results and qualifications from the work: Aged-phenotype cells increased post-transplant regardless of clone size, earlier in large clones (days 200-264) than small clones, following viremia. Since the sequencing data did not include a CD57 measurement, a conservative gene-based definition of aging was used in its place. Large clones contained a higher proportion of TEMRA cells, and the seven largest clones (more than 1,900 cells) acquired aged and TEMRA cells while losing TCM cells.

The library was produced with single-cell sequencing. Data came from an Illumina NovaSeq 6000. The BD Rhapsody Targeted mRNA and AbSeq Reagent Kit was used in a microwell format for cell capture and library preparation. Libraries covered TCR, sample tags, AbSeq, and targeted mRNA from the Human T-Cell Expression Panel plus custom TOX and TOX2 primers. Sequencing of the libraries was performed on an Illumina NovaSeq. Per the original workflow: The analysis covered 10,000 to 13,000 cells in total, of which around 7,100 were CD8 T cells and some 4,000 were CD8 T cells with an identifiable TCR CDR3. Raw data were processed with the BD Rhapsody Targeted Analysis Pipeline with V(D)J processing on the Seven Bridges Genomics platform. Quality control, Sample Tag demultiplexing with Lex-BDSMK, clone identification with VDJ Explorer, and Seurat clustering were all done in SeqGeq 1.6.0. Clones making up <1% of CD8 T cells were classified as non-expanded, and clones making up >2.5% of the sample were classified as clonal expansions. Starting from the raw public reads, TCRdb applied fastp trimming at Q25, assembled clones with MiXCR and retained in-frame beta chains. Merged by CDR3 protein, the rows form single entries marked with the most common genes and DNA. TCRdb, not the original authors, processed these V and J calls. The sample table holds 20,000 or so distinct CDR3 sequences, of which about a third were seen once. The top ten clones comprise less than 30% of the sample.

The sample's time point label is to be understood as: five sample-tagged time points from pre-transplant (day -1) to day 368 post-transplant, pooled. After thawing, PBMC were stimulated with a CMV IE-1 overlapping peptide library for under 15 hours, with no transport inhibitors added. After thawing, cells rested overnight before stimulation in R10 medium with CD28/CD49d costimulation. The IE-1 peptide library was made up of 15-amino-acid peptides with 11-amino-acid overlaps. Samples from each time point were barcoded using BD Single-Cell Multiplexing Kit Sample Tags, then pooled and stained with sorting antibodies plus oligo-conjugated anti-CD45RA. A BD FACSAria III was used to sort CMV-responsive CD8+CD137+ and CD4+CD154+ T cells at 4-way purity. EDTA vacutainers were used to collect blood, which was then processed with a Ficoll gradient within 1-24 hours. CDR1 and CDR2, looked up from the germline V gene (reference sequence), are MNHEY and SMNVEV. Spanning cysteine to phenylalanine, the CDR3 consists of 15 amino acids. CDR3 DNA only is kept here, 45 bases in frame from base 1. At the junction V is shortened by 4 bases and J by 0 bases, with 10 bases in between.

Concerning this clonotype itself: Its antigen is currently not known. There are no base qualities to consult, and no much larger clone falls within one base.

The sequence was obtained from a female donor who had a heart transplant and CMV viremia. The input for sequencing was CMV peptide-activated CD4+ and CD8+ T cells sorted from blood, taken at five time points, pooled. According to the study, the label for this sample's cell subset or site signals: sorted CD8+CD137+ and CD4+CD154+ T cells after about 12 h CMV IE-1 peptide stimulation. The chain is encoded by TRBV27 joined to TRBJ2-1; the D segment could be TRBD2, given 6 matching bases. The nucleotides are TGTGCCAGCAGTTACTCGGGAGACTCCTACAATGAGCAGTTCTTC. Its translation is CASSYSGDSYNEQFF.